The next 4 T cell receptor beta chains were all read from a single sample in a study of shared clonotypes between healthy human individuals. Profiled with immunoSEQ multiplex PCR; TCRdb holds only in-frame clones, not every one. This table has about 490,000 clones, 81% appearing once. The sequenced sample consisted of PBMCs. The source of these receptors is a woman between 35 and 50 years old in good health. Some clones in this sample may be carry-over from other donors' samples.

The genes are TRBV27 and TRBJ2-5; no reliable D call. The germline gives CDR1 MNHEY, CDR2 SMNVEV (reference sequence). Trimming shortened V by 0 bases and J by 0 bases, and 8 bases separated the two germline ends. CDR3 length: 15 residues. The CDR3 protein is CASSLSSQYQETQYF. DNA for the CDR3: TGTGCCAGCAGTTTATCGTCCCAGTACCAAGAGACCCAGTACTTC.

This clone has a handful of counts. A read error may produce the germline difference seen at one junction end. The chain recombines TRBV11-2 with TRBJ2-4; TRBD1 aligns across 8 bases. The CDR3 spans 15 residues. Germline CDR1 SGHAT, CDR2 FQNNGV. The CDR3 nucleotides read TGTGCCAGCAGCTTAGTTTGGACAGGGAAAAATATTCAGTACTTC. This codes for CASSLVWTGKNIQYF.

The CDR3 spells CASTPLNTGELFF. The CDR3 coding sequence is TGTGCCAGCACCCCCTTGAACACCGGGGAGCTGTTTTTT. The chain uses TRBV27 and TRBJ2-2; no definite D call. This CDR3 spans 13 amino acids. Germline V gene sequence: CDR1 MNHEY, CDR2 SMNVEV (reference sequence). Trimming removed 7 bases at V and 1 base at J, with 7 bases between.

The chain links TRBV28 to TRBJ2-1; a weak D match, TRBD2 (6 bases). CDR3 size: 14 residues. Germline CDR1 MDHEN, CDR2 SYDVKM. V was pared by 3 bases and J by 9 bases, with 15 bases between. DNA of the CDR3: TGTGCCAGCAGTTTTGTTAGCGGTCTGATTGAGCAGTTCTTC. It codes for CASSFVSGLIEQFF.